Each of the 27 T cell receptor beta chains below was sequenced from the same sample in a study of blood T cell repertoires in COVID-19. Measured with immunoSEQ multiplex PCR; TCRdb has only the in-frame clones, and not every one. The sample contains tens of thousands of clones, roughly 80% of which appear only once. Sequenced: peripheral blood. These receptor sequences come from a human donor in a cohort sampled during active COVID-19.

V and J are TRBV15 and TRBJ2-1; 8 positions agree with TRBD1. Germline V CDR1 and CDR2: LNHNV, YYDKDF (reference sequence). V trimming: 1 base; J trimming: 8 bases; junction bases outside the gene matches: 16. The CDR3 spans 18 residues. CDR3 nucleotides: TGTGCCACCAGCAGAGTGGCATCATGGACAGGGTCGGGGCATGAGCAGTTCTTC. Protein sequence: CATSRVASWTGSGHEQFF.

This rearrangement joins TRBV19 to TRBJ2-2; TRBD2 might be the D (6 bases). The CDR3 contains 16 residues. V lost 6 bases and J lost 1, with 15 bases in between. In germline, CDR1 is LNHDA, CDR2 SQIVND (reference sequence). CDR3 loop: CASRPLGGENTGELFF. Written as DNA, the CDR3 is TGTGCCAGTAGACCACTTGGCGGGGAGAACACCGGGGAGCTGTTTTTT.

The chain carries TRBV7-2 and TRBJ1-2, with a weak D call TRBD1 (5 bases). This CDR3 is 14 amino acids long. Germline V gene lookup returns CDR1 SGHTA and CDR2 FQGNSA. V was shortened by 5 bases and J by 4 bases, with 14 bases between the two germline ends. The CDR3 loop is CASSPEEGTYGYTF. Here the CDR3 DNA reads TGTGCCAGCAGCCCAGAGGAGGGGACCTATGGCTACACCTTC.

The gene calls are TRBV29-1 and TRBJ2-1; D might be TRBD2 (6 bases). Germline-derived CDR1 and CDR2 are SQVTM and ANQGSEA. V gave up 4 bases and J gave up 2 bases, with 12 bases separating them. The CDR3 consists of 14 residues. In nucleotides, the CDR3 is TGCAGCGTTGTTGGGACTTACCCCTACAATGAGCAGTTCTTC. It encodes CSVVGTYPYNEQFF.

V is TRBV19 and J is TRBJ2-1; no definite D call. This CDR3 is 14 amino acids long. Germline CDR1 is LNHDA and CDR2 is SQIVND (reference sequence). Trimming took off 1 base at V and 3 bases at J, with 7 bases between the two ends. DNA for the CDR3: TGTGCCAGTAGTATAGTAAACAGCTACAATGAGCAGTTCTTC. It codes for CASSIVNSYNEQFF.

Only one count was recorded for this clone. In nucleotides, the CDR3 is TGTGCCAGCAGCCAAAACCTAGCGGTTCTATACAATGAGCAGTTCTTC. It specifies CASSQNLAVLYNEQFF. J is TRBJ2-1 and V is TRBV4-2, with 7 bases lining up with TRBD2. This CDR3 contains 16 residues. CDR1 and CDR2 (germline): LGHNA, YNFKEQ. V shed 2 bases, J shed 4 bases, and the junction held 8 bases outside the gene matches.

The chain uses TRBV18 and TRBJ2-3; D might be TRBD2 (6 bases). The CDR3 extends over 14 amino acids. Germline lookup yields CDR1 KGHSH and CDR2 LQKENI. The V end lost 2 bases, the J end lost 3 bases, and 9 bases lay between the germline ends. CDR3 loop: CASSPDSGTDTQYF. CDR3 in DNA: TGTGCCAGCTCACCAGATAGCGGAACAGATACGCAGTATTTT.

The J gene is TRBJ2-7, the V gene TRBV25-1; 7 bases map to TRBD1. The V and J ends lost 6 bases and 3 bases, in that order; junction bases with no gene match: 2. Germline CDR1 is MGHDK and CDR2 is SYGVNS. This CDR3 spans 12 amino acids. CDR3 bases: TGTGCCAGCAGCGGACAGGTCTACGAGCAGTACTTC. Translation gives CASSGQVYEQYF.

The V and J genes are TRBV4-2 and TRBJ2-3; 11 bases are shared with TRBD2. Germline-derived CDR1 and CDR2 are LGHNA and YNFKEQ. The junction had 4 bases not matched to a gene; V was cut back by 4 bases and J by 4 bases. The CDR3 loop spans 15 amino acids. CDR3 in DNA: TGTGCCAGCAGCCGTAGACTAGCGGGATCAGATACGCAGTATTTT. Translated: CASSRRLAGSDTQYF.

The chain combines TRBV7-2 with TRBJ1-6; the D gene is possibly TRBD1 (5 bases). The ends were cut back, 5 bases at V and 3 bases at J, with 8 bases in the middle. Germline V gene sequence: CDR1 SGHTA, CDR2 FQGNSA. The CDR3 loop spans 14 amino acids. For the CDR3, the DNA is TGTGCCAGCAGCGACAGAGACTATAATTCACCCCTCCACTTT. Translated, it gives CASSDRDYNSPLHF.

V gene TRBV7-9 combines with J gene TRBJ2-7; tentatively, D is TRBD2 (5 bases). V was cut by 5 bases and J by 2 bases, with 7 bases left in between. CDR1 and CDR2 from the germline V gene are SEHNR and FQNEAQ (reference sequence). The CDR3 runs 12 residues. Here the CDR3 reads CASSDGTYEQYF. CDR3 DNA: TGTGCCAGCAGCGACGGGACCTACGAGCAGTACTTC.

DNA of the CDR3: TGTGCCAGCAGCCAAGATGATCCCAGGGTCTACGAGCAGTACTTC. This encodes CASSQDDPRVYEQYF. The genes are TRBV3-1 (or the pseudogene TRBV3-2) and TRBJ2-7; a possible D gene is TRBD1 (5 bases). The germline V gene has CDR1 LGHDT and CDR2 YNNKEL (reference sequence). V shed 0 bases and J shed 3 bases, with 12 bases lying between them. This CDR3 comprises 15 residues.

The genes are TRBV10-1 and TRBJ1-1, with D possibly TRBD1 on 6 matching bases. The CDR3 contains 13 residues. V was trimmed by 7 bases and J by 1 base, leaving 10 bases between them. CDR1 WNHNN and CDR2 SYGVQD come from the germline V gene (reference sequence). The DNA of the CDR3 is TGCGCCAGCAAGGGGGACAAGAACACTGAAGCTTTCTTT. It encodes CASKGDKNTEAFF.

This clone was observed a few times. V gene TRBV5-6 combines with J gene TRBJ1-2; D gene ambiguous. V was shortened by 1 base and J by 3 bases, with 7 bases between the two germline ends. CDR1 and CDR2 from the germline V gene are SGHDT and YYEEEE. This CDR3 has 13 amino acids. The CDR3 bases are TGTGCCAGCAGCTTGTCGAGATACTATGGCTACACCTTC. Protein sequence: CASSLSRYYGYTF.

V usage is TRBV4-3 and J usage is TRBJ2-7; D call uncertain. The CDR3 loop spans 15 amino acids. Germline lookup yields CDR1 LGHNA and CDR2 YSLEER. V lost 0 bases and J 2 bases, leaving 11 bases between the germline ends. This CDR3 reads CASSQDMVAAYEQYF. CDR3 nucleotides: TGCGCCAGCAGCCAAGATATGGTGGCTGCCTACGAGCAGTACTTC.

The CDR3 nucleotides read TGTGCCAGCAGCCAAGGGGTAGGGGCAAACTATGGCTACACCTTC. Encoded protein: CASSQGVGANYGYTF. This chain joins TRBV3-1 (or the pseudogene TRBV3-2) and TRBJ1-2; D is possibly TRBD1 (5 bases). Germline V gene lookup returns CDR1 LGHDT and CDR2 YNNKEL (reference sequence). The V end was cut by 1 base, the J end by 2 bases, with 11 bases between. This CDR3 has 15 residues.

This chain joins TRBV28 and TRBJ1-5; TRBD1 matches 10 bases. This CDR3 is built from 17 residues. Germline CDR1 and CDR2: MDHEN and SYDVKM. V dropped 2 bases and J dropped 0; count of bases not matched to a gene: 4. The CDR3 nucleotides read TGTGCCAGCAGTTTAAGGGACAGGGGATATAGCAATCAGCCCCAGCATTTT. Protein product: CASSLRDRGYSNQPQHF.

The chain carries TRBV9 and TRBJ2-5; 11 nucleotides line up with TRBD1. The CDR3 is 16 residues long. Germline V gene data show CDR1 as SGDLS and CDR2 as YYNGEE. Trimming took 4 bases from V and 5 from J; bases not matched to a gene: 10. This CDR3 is CASSIPGTGGDETQYF. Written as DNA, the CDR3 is TGTGCCAGCAGCATACCAGGGACAGGGGGAGATGAGACCCAGTACTTC. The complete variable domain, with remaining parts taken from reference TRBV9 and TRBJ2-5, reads DSGVTQTPKHLITATGQRVTLRCSPRSGDLSVYWYQQSLDQGLQFLIQYYNGEERAKGNILERFSAQQFPDLHSELNLSSLELGDSALYFCASSIPGTGGDETQYFGPGTRLLVL.

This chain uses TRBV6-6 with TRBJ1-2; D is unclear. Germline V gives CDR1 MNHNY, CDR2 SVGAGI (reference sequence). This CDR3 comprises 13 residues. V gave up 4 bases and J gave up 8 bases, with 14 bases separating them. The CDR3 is CASSSTWGGGYTF. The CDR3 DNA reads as TGTGCCAGCAGTTCCACTTGGGGAGGGGGCTACACCTTC.

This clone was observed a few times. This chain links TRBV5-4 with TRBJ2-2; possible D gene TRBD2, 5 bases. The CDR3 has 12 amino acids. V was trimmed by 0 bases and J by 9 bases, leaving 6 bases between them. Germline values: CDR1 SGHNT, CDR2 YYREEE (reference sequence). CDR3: CASSLDGRELFF. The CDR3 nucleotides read TGTGCCAGCAGCTTGGACGGGAGGGAGCTGTTTTTT.

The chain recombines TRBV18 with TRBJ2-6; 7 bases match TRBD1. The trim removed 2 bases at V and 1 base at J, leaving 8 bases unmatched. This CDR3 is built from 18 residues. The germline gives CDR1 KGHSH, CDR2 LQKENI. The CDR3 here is CASSPRQGAKSGANVLTF. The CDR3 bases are TGTGCCAGCTCACCAAGACAGGGCGCGAAATCTGGGGCCAACGTCCTGACTTTC.

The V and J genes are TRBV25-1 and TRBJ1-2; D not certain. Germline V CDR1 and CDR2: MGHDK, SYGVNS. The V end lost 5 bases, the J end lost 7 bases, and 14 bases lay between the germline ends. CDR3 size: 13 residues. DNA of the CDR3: TGTGCCAGCAGTCCCCAGTCCAGATCTGGCTACACCTTC. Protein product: CASSPQSRSGYTF.

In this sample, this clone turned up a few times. The CDR3 nucleotides read TGTGCCAGCAGCTCTTATTTAGCTGGTGAGCAGTTCTTC. Its translation is CASSSYLAGEQFF. V is TRBV7-9 and J is TRBJ2-1; no definite D call. Deletions cut 4 bases from V and 9 bases from J, with 13 bases between. The germline gives CDR1 SEHNR, CDR2 FQNEAQ (reference sequence). The CDR3 extends over 13 amino acids.

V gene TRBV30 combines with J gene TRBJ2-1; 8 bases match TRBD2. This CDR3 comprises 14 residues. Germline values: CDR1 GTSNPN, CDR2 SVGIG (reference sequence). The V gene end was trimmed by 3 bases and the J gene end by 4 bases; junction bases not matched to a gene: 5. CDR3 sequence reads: CAWRGIAGYNEQFF. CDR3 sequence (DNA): TGTGCCTGGAGGGGGATAGCGGGATACAATGAGCAGTTCTTC. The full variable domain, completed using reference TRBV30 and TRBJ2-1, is SQTIHQWPATLVQPVGSPLSLECTVEGTSNPNLYWYRQAAGRGLQLLFYSVGIGQISSEVPQNLSASRPQDRQFILSSKKLLLSDSGFYLCAWRGIAGYNEQFFGPGTRLTVL.

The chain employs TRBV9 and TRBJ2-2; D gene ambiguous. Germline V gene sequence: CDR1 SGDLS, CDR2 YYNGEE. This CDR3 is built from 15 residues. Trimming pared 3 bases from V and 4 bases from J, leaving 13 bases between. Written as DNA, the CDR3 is TGTGCCAGCAGCGGTGATCGGTCCCCCACCGGGGAGCTGTTTTTT. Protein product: CASSGDRSPTGELFF.

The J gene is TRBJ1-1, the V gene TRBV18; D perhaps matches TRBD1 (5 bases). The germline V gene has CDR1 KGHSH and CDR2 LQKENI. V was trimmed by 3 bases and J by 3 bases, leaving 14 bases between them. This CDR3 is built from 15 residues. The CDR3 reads CASSPRTPGDTEAFF. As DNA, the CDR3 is TGTGCCAGCTCACCCAGGACGCCGGGGGACACTGAAGCTTTCTTT.

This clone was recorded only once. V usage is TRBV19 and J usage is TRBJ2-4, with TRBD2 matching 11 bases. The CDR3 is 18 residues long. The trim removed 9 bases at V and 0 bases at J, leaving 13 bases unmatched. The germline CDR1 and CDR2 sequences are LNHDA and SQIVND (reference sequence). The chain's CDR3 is CASSTGLAEIKAKNIQYF. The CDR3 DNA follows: TGTGCCAGCTCAACGGGACTAGCGGAAATCAAAGCCAAAAACATTCAGTACTTC.